The clone carrying this T cell receptor (beta chain) was seen a handful of times. The germline CDR1 and CDR2 sequences are MGHDK and SYGVNS. The CDR3 has 11 residues. With 8 bases removed from V and 4 bases from J, the gap between germline ends came to 9 bases. The sample comes from a study of response to subunit inactivated influenza vaccine. MiXCR, applied by TCRdb to the RT-PCR reads, yields one record per CDR3 protein. The table records roughly 760,000 distinct CDR3 sequences, 21% of them present only once. J is TRBJ2-7 and V is TRBV25-1; D might be TRBD1 or TRBD2, each matching 5 bases. The TCR originated in a man aged 50 to 60 who received an inactivated influenza vaccine. The material sequenced was PBMCs from blood, taken about 5 days after vaccination. As DNA, the CDR3 is TGTGCCAGCCGGGACCCATACGAGCAGTACTTC. Translation: CASRDPYEQYF.